The rows below give T cell receptor beta chains drawn from one sample of a study of T cell responses to AZD1222 COVID-19 vaccine. Generated by immunoSEQ multiplex PCR, the TCRdb table keeps only in-frame clones and is missing some. This sample yields over 150,000 clones, of which approximately 86% are seen a single time; about 0.53% belongs to the top ten. Sequences were derived from peripheral blood, sampled on day 0 of AZD1222 vaccination. Every receptor here comes from an adult in good health. CDR3s include the opening cysteine and the closing phenylalanine or tryptophan. A D gene is named only where the DNA matches it firmly.

>TRBD2|TRBV4-3|16|TRBJ2-1
TGCGCCAGCAGCCAAGGAGCGGGGGGGCCTTACAATGAGCAGTTCTTC
CASSQGAGGPYNEQFF
>NA|TRBV5-3|15|TRBJ1-1
TGTGCCAGAAGCGCGGAGGACCCCCAGGGGACTGAAGCTTTCTTT
CARSAEDPQGTEAFF
>TRBD1|TRBV7-9|13|TRBJ1-1
TGTGCCAGCAGCTTCCCAGGGGGCACTGAAGCTTTCTTT
CASSFPGGTEAFF
>NA|TRBV19|16|TRBJ1-1
TGTGCCAGTAACTCTCCCAACGGACAGCTGAGGGCTGAAGCTTTCTTT
CASNSPNGQLRAEAFF
>NA|TRBV28|12|TRBJ1-2
TGTGCCAGCAGTTTTACATATGGCGGCTACACCTTC
CASSFTYGGYTF
>NA|TRBV7-6|15|TRBJ2-7
TGTGCCAGCAGCTTAAAGCCGGACAGTTCCTACGAGCAGTACTTC
CASSLKPDSSYEQYF
>TRBD1|TRBV28|15|TRBJ2-1
TGTGCCAGCAGTCCGGGGGACAGGGACCACAATGAGCAGTTCTTC
CASSPGDRDHNEQFF
>TRBD1|TRBV23-1|17|TRBJ1-4
TGCGCCAGCAGTCATTTAATGGACAGGGGGCGTAATGAAAAACTGTTTTTT
CASSHLMDRGRNEKLFF
>NA|TRBV3-1/TRBV3-2|13|TRBJ1-6
TGTGCCAGCAGCCAAGGGCCAAATTCACCCCTCCACTTT
CASSQGPNSPLHF
>NA|TRBV10-3|13|TRBJ2-2
TGTGCGACCGTCGGGGGGAACACCGGGGAGCTGTTTTTT
CATVGGNTGELFF